The subject of this entry is one T cell receptor (beta chain). Antigen specificity is unknown. Profiling relied on immunoSEQ multiplex PCR, and the TCRdb table lists in-frame clones only, not all of them. Seen here are 2 million or so clones, 85% to 95% observed once, and the top ten hold approximately 0.13%. The CDR3 consists of 12 residues. The V gene lost 3 bases and the J gene lost 3 bases, with 9 bases spanning the gap. The germline CDR1 and CDR2 sequences are GTSNPN and SVGIG (reference sequence). The sample belongs to a study of shared clonotypes between healthy human individuals. Points from the study as a whole: Sorted-subset samples were not fully sequenced, rarefaction indicated.

Sequencing was performed on naive CD4+ T cells sorted from blood. The subset is: CD45RA+ positively selected. The receptor was isolated from a man between 18 and 35 years old in good health. The V gene is TRBV30, the J gene TRBJ2-7, with D uncertain. The CDR3 DNA is TGTGCCTGGAGCCAGTCCGACTACGAGCAGTACTTC. It yields the protein CAWSQSDYEQYF.